The 17 T cell receptor beta chains reported below all come from one sample, sequenced in a study of identical twins (dated by TCRdb to 2016 to 2017). Library method: 5' RACE. These reads were obtained on an Illumina HiSeq 2000. TCRdb reprocessing: public reads trimmed at Q25 with fastp, clones called with MiXCR, in-frame beta chains kept. Records with the same CDR3 protein are collapsed into one entry carrying the most frequent genes and DNA. Here the sample has around 1.7 million distinct CDR3 sequences; under 35% occur a single time. About 0.25% of the sample belongs to the ten largest clones. Sequenced material: cord blood. These receptors all come from a newborn girl in good health.

This chain connects TRBV4-2 to TRBJ2-1; 9 nucleotides line up with TRBD2. J gave up 5 bases and V 1 base, and 3 bases lay outside the gene matches. Germline V gene data show CDR1 as LGHNA and CDR2 as YNFKEQ. The CDR3 is made up of 15 amino acids. CDR3 sequence (DNA): TGTGCCAGCAGCCAAGCTAGCGGGGCCCACAATGAGCAGTTCTTC. It codes for CASSQASGAHNEQFF.

V is TRBV21-1 and J is TRBJ2-3; the D call in the table, TRBD1, was not verified against the DNA. TRBV21-1 is classified as a pseudogene. This CDR3 comprises 15 residues. CDR3 in amino acids: CASSNKLYRPDTQYF. CDR3 in DNA: TGTGCCAGCAGCAATAAACTCTACAGGCCAGATACGCAGTATTTT.

This clonotype was seen only a few times. The rearrangement uses TRBV9 and TRBJ2-5; 9 bases match TRBD2. Germline V lookup: CDR1 SGDLS, CDR2 YYNGEE. Unmatched junction bases numbered 2, after V lost 4 bases and J lost 1 base. This CDR3 is built from 14 residues. As DNA, the CDR3 is TGTGCCAGCAGCAGCGGGGGGATCCAAGAGACCCAGTACTTC. Residues: CASSSGGIQETQYF.

This rearrangement joins TRBV5-1 to TRBJ2-2; D remains unclear. CDR3 size: 15 residues. Germline V CDR1 and CDR2: SGHRS, YFSETQ. V was pared by 3 bases and J by 5 bases, with 14 bases between. The CDR3 loop is CASSSARLTTGELFF. The CDR3 nucleotides are TGCGCCAGCAGCTCAGCTAGGCTCACAACCGGGGAGCTGTTTTTT.

The genes are TRBV12-3 or TRBV12-4 and TRBJ2-7; D might be TRBD1 (5 bases). V lost 4 bases and J lost 3, with 10 bases in between. This CDR3 region has 13 residues. CDR3 DNA: TGTGCCAGCAGTTGCCAGGGTCACTACGAGCAGTACTTC. It specifies CASSCQGHYEQYF.

This clonotype was detected only a few times. The V gene is TRBV7-2, the J gene TRBJ2-7; D is perhaps TRBD2 (7 bases). The V end lost 5 bases, the J end lost 10 bases, and 27 bases lay between the germline ends. Germline V gene lookup returns CDR1 SGHTA and CDR2 FQGNSA. The CDR3 length is 16 residues. CDR3 amino acids: CASSPQRGASYTSQYF. The DNA of the CDR3 is TGTGCCAGCAGCCCCCAACGGGGGGCTTCATATACGAGCCAGTACTTC.

This clonotype was observed a handful of times. The chain recombines TRBV5-8 with TRBJ1-6; 10 bases match TRBD1. Germline V gene lookup returns CDR1 SGHTS and CDR2 YDEGEE. The CDR3 covers 17 residues. Trimming cost V 4 bases and J 7 bases; bases outside gene matches: 11. Written as DNA, the CDR3 is TGTGCCAGCAGCGTCCGACAGGGGGCGCGTCCAAATTCACCCCTCCACTTT. Translation gives CASSVRQGARPNSPLHF.

A remark on this clonotype: This may stem from a read error, because a much larger clone lies one nucleotide away. The genes are TRBV20-1 and TRBJ1-5; D ambiguous. The CDR3 length is 11 residues. Germline V gives CDR1 DFQATT, CDR2 SNEGSKA (reference sequence). V dropped 2 bases and J dropped 6 bases, with 5 bases sitting between them. The CDR3: CSARKGQPQHF. The DNA of the CDR3 is TGCAGTGCTAGAAAGGGTCAGCCCCAGCATTTT.

This clonotype has more than one count but fewer than ten. This sequence joins TRBV5-1 and TRBJ2-3; TRBD2 agrees at 8 bases. The CDR3 extends over 15 amino acids. Looked up from germline, CDR1 is SGHRS and CDR2 is YFSETQ. The V and J ends lost 0 bases and 4 bases, in that order; junction bases with no gene match: 4. CDR3 sequence: CASSLASGFADTQYF. CDR3 bases: TGCGCCAGCAGCTTGGCTAGCGGGTTCGCAGATACGCAGTATTTT.

The V and J genes are TRBV12-3 or TRBV12-4 and TRBJ2-2; 9 bases agree with TRBD2. The CDR3 extends over 20 amino acids. The V segment lost 5 bases and the J segment 1 base; nucleotides outside the gene matches: 17. As DNA, the CDR3 is TGTGCCAGCAGTATCTCCGGGACTAGCTTAGAGTCGGTGAACACCGGGGAGCTGTTTTTT. Amino acids: CASSISGTSLESVNTGELFF.

The sample holds a few counts of this clonotype. The rearrangement uses TRBV9 and TRBJ1-2; tentatively, D is TRBD1 (5 bases). This CDR3 has 15 amino acids. Trimming shortened V by 0 bases and J by 0 bases, and 9 bases separated the two germline ends. Per germline, CDR1 SGDLS and CDR2 YYNGEE. CDR3 sequence reads: CASSVGGAANYGYTF. DNA of the CDR3: TGTGCCAGCAGCGTAGGAGGGGCCGCTAACTATGGCTACACCTTC.

This clonotype was observed many times. V is TRBV7-2 and J is TRBJ2-4; TRBD2 might be the D (6 bases). Germline lookup yields CDR1 SGHTA and CDR2 FQGNSA. Trimming took 2 bases from V and 6 from J, leaving 11 bases between them. The CDR3 extends over 14 amino acids. The CDR3 DNA is TGTGCCAGCAGCTTACTGCTAGCGAGAAACATTCAGTACTTC. Its protein product is CASSLLLARNIQYF.

This clonotype was seen only a few times. J is TRBJ2-5 and V is TRBV27; TRBD1 matches 8 bases. Germline V lookup: CDR1 MNHEY, CDR2 SMNVEV (reference sequence). The CDR3 is 16 residues long. V shed 5 bases and J 0 bases; nucleotides not matched to a gene: 8. Written as DNA, the CDR3 is TGTGCCAGCAGTATCGGACAGGGAGATTACCAAGAGACCCAGTACTTC. Amino acids: CASSIGQGDYQETQYF.

This clonotype has only a few counts. The rearrangement uses TRBV20-1 and TRBJ2-3; D possibly corresponds to TRBD1 (5 bases). This CDR3 contains 15 residues. V lost 5 bases, J lost 0 bases, and 15 bases lay in between. CDR1 and CDR2 from the germline V gene are DFQATT and SNEGSKA (reference sequence). CDR3 loop: CSAPPRQSSTDTQYF. The CDR3 nucleotides are TGCAGTGCTCCCCCCCGACAGTCTAGCACAGATACGCAGTATTTT.

This clonotype appeared a few times. This sequence joins TRBV29-1 and TRBJ2-1; 9 bases agree with TRBD1. The germline CDR1 and CDR2 sequences are SQVTM and ANQGSEA. V lost 4 bases and J lost 2; bases outside the gene matches: 6. This CDR3 region has 15 residues. The chain's CDR3 is CSVARDRATYNEQFF. The CDR3 nucleotides read TGCAGCGTTGCCCGGGACAGGGCAACCTACAATGAGCAGTTCTTC.

A note on this clonotype: A much larger clonotype is one base distant, so this may be a read error. J is TRBJ2-1 and V is TRBV4-2, with D maybe TRBD2 (6 bases). Germline CDR1 LGHNA, CDR2 YNFKEQ. The CDR3 covers 12 residues. Trimming shortened V by 7 bases and J by 5 bases, and 9 bases separated the two germline ends. This chain's CDR3 is CASNRRDNEQFF. CDR3 in DNA: TGTGCCAGCAACCGGAGGGACAATGAGCAGTTCTTC.

The J gene is TRBJ1-2, the V gene TRBV20-1; D gene unclear. Germline V gives CDR1 DFQATT, CDR2 SNEGSKA (reference sequence). The CDR3 spans 12 residues. The V gene lost 4 bases and the J gene lost 4 bases, with 10 bases spanning the gap. The CDR3 loop is CSAKTPTYGYTF. The CDR3 coding sequence is TGCAGTGCTAAGACACCTACCTATGGCTACACCTTC.